This TCR beta chain was sequenced in a study of blood T cell repertoires in COVID-19. Study summary: Sites in the United States, Italy and Spain provided acute and convalescent COVID-19 samples. Nucleic acid was either cDNA or gDNA, and it came from T cells, B-cell-depleted T cells, or PBMCs.

Authors' processing steps: Cell counts per sample came from amplifying reference gene primers. Only in-frame clones appear in the TCRdb table, and some are missing; sequencing was by immunoSEQ multiplex PCR. The DNA was the basis for D and trimming; V, J and clone size are from that table. The sample shows around 300,000 clones, 85% of them seen only once. The CDR3 extends over 15 amino acids. Trimming removed 6 bases from V and 7 bases from J; junction bases left unmatched: 9. CDR1 SGHNT and CDR2 YYREEE come from the germline V gene (reference sequence). This TCR derives from a human donor in a cohort sampled during active COVID-19. The sample comprised peripheral blood. This chain connects TRBV5-4 to TRBJ2-1; 11 positions match TRBD2. The CDR3, as DNA: TGTGCCAGCACCTTAGCGGGAGGGCCTGGGAATGAGCAGTTCTTC. Its translation is CASTLAGGPGNEQFF.